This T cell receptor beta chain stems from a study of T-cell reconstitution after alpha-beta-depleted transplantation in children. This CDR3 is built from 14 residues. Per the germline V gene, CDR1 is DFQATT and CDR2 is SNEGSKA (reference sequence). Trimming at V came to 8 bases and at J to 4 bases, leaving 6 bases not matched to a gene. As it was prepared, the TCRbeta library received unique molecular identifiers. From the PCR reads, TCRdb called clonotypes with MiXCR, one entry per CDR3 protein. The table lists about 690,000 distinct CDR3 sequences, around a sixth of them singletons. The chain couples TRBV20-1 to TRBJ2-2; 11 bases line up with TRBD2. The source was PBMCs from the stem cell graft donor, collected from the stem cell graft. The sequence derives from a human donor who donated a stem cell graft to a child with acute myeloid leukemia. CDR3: CSTGTSGSTGELFF. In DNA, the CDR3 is TGCAGTACCGGGACTAGCGGCAGCACCGGGGAGCTGTTTTTT.